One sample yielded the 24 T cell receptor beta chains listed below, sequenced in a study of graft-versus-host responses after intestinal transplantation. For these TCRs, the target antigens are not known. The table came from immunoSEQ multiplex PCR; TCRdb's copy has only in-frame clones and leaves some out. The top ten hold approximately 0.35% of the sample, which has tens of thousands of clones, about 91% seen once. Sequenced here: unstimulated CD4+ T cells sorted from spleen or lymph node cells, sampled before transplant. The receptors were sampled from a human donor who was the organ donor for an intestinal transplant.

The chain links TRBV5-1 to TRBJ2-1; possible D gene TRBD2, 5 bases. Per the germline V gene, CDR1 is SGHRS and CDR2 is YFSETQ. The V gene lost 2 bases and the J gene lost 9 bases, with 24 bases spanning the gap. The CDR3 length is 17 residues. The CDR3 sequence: CASSFSGPLGGRIEQFF. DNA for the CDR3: TGCGCCAGCAGCTTTTCCGGTCCGCTGGGCGGGCGTATTGAGCAGTTCTTC.

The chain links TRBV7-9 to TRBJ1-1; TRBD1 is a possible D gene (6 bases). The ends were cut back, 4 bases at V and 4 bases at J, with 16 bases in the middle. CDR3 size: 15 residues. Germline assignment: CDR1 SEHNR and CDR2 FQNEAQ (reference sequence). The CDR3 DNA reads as TGTGCCAGCAGCTCCCGAGACAGGATGGGCACTGAAGCTTTCTTT. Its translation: CASSSRDRMGTEAFF.

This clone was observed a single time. The CDR3 nucleotides read TGTGCCATCAGTGAGTCGGGGACTAGCGGGAGGGCGGTATACAATGAGCAGTTCTTC. It translates to CAISESGTSGRAVYNEQFF. The chain joins TRBV10-3 to TRBJ2-1, with 16 nucleotides matching TRBD2. CDR1 and CDR2 (germline): ENHRY, SYGVKD. The CDR3 spans 19 residues. The ends lost 0 bases at V and 4 bases at J; junction bases unmatched: 6.

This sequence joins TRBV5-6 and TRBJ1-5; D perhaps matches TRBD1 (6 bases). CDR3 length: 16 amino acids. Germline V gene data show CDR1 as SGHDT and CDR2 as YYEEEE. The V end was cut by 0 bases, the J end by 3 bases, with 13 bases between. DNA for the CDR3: TGTGCCAGCAGCTTGGGCAGGGGCGGTGCCAATCAGCCCCAGCATTTT. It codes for CASSLGRGGANQPQHF.

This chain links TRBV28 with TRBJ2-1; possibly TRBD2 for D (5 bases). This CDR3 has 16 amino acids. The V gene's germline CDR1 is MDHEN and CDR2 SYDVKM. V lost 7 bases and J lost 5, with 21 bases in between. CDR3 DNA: TGTGCCAGCAACCACAACGGACGGGGATTCAACAATGAGCAGTTCTTC. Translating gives CASNHNGRGFNNEQFF.

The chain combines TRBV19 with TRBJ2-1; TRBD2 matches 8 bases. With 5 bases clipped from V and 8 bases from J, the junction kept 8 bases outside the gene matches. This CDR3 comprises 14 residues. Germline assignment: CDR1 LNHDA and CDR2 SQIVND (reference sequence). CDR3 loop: CASSRAGGDHEQFF. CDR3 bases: TGTGCCAGTAGTCGGGCGGGGGGAGATCATGAGCAGTTCTTC.

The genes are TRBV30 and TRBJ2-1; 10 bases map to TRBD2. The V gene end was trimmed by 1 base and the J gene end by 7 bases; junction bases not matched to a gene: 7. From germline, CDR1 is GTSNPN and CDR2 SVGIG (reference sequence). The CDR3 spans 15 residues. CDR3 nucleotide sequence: TGTGCCTGGAGTGCGGGACTAGCGCTAGTAAATGAGCAGTTCTTC. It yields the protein CAWSAGLALVNEQFF.

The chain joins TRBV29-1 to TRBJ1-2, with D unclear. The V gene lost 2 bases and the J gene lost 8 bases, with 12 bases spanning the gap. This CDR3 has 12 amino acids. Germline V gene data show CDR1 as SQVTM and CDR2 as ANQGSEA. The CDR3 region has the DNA TGCAGCGTTGAATCTAATGGAGGGGGCTACACCTTC. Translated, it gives CSVESNGGGYTF.

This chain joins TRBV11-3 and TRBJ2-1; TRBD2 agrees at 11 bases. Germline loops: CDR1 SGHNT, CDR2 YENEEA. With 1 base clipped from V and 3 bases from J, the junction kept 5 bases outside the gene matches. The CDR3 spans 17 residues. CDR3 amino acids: CASSLGTSGLNYNEQFF. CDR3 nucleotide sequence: TGTGCCAGCAGCTTAGGGACTAGCGGGCTGAACTACAATGAGCAGTTCTTC.

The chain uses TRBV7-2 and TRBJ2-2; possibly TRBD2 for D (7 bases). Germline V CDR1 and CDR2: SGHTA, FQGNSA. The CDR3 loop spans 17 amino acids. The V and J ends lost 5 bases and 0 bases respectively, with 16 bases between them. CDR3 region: CASSRPGGGTNTGELFF. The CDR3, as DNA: TGTGCCAGCAGCCGCCCTGGCGGGGGCACGAACACCGGGGAGCTGTTTTTT. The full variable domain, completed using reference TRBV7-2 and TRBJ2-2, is GAGVSQSPSNKVTEKGKDVELRCDPISGHTALYWYRQSLGQGLEFLIYFQGNSAPDKSGLPSDRFSAERTGGSVSTLTIQRTQQEDSAVYLCASSRPGGGTNTGELFFGEGSRLTVL.

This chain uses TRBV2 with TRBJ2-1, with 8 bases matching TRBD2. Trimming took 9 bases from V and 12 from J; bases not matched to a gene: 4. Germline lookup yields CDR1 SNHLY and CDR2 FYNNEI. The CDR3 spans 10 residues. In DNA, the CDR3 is TGTGCCAGTCGCGGGGGGCTGCAGTTCTTC. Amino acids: CASRGGLQFF.

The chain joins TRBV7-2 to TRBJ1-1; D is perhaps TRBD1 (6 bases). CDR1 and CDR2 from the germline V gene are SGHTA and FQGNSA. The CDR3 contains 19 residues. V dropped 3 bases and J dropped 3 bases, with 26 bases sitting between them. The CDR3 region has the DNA TGTGCCAGCAGCTTTCCTATTCCCCCCATACGGGACACCCACACTGAAGCTTTCTTT. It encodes CASSFPIPPIRDTHTEAFF.

In nucleotides, the CDR3 is TGTGCCAGCAGCCAAGAGGTTCCGGGGAGGCACTACGAGCAGTACTTC. Its protein product is CASSQEVPGRHYEQYF. The V gene is TRBV14, the J gene TRBJ2-7; D is perhaps TRBD2 (6 bases). The CDR3 spans 16 residues. V was shortened by 0 bases and J by 3 bases, with 15 bases between the two germline ends. The germline CDR1 and CDR2 sequences are SGHDN and FVKESK.

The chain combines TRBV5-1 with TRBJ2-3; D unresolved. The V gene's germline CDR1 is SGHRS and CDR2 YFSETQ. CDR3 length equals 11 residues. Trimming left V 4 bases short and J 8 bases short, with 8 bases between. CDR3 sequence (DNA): TGCGCCAGCAGCCAGACTGTTACGCAGTATTTT. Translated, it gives CASSQTVTQYF. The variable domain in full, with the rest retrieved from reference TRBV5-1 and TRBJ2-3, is KAGVTQTPRYLIKTRGQQVTLSCSPISGHRSVSWYQQTPGQGLQFLFEYFSETQRNKGNFPGRFSGRQFSNSRSEMNVSTLELGDSALYLCASSQTVTQYFGPGTRLTVL.

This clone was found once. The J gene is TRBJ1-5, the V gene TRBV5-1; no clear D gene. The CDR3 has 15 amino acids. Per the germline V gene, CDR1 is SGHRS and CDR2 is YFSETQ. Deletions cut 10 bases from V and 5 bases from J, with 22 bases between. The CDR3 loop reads CAQQRGSGAYQPQHF. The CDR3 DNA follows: TGCGCCCAGCAGCGAGGGAGCGGCGCCTATCAGCCCCAGCATTTT.

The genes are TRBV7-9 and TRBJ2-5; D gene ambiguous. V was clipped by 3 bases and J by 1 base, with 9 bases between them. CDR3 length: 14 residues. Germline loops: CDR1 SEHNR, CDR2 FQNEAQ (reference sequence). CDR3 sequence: CASSFPGFQETQYF. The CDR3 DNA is TGTGCCAGCAGCTTTCCCGGGTTCCAAGAGACCCAGTACTTC.

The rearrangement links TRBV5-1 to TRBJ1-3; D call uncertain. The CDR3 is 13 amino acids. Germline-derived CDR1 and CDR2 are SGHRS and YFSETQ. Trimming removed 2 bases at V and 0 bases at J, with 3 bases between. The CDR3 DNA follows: TGCGCCAGCAGCTTTAGCTCTGGAAACACCATATATTTT. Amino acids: CASSFSSGNTIYF.

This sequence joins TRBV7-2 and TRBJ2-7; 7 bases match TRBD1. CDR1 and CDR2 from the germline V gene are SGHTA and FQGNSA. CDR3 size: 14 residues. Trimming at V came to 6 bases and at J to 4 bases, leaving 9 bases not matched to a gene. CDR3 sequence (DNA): TGTGCCAGCAGTTACGATAGGGGGCAATACGAGCAGTACTTC. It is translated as CASSYDRGQYEQYF.

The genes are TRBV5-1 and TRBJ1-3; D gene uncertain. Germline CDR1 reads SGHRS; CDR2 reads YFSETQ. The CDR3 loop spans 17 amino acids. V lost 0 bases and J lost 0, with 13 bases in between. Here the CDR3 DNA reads TGCGCCAGCAGCTTGGAGCTGTCGGGTAACTCTGGAAACACCATATATTTT. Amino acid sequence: CASSLELSGNSGNTIYF.

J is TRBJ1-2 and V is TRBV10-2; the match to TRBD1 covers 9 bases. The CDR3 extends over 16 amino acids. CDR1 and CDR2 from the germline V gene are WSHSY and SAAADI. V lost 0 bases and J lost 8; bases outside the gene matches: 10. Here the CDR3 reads CASSESIDRGISGYTF. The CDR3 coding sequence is TGCGCCAGCAGTGAGTCGATTGACAGGGGGATATCCGGCTACACCTTC.

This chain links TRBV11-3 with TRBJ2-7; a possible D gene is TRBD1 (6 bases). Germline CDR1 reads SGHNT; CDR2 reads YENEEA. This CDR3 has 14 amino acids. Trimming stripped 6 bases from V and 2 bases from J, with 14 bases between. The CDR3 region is CASSPDRPPYEQYF. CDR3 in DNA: TGTGCCAGCAGTCCAGACAGGCCCCCCTACGAGCAGTACTTC.

The CDR3 loop is CASSLGQGHYNEQFF. CDR3 sequence (DNA): TGTGCCAGCAGCTTAGGACAGGGACACTACAATGAGCAGTTCTTC. The V gene is TRBV11-1, the J gene TRBJ2-1, with 7 bases that match TRBD1. Germline V gives CDR1 SGHAT, CDR2 FQDESV (reference sequence). CDR3 length: 15 residues. The J segment lost 3 bases and the V segment lost 1 base, leaving 3 bases of the junction unmatched.

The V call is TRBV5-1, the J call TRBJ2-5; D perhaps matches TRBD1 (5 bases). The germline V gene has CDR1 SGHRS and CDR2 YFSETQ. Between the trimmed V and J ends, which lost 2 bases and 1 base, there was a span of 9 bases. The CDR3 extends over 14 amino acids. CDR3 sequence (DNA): TGCGCCAGCAGCTTTGGGGCAGCCCAAGAGACCCAGTACTTC. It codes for CASSFGAAQETQYF.

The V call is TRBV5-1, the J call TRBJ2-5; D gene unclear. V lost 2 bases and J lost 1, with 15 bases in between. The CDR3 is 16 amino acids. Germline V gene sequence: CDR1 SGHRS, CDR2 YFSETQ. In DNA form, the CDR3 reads TGCGCCAGCAGCTTCAGTCCCCCCGACTCCCAAGAGACCCAGTACTTC. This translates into CASSFSPPDSQETQYF.